The TCR beta chain under discussion was sequenced for a study of Ad26.COV2.S vaccination and SARS-CoV-2 variants. General study findings and limits: Measurements of TCR breadth and depth may have given underestimates of the total T cell responses. Vaccine recipients had higher spike-specific TCR breadth than placebo recipients. Considerable breadth of spike-specific CD8+ and CD4+ T cell responses has reportedly been documented following vaccination.

Comment on this clone: Antigen unknown.

Germline V lookup: CDR1 LGHNT, CDR2 FRNRAP. The length of the CDR3 is 13 residues. Trimming pared 0 bases from V and 5 bases from J, leaving 5 bases between. TCRdb's table, derived via immunoSEQ multiplex PCR, lists solely in-frame clones and lacks some. The data hold about 350,000 clones, with roughly nine tenths observed a single time. The chain joins TRBV12-5 to TRBJ1-5, with a possible D match to TRBD1 (5 bases). The specimen comprised peripheral blood, sampled after recovery from COVID-19. The clonotype was recovered from a human donor who had recovered from COVID-19. The CDR3 spells CASGLVGDQPQHF. The CDR3 bases are TGTGCTAGTGGTTTGGTGGGGGATCAGCCCCAGCATTTT.